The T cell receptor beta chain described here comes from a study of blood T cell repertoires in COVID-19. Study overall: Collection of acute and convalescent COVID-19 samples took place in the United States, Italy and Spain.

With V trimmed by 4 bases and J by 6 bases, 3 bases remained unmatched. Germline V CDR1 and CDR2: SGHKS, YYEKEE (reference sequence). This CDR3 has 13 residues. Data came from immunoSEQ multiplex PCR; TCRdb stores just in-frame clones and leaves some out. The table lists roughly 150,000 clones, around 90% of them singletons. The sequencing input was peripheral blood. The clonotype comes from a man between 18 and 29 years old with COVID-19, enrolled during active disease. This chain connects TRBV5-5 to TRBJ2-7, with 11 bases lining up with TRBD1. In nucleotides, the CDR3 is TGTGCCAGCAGCCCCGGGACAGGGGGCGAGCAGTACTTC. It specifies CASSPGTGGEQYF.